Presented here are 5 T cell receptor beta chains from one specimen sequenced in a study of blood T cell repertoires in COVID-19. TCRdb's table, derived via immunoSEQ multiplex PCR, lists solely in-frame clones and lacks some. The sample has hundreds of thousands of clones; approximately 90% are singletons. Sequenced input: peripheral blood. These receptors were obtained from a woman aged 25 to 39 with active or convalescent COVID-19.

This chain links TRBV6-1 with TRBJ2-7, with 10 bases that match TRBD1. The V gene's germline CDR1 is MNHNS and CDR2 SASEGT. J lost 4 bases, V lost 3 bases, and 18 bases had no gene match. The CDR3 spans 19 residues. The CDR3 protein is CASSDPGQGLIPNQYEQYF. CDR3 nucleotides: TGTGCCAGCAGTGATCCGGGACAGGGGCTTATCCCAAACCAATACGAGCAGTACTTC.

V usage is TRBV28 and J usage is TRBJ2-5; tentatively, D is TRBD2 (6 bases). The CDR3 contains 13 residues. The germline V gene encodes CDR1 MDHEN and CDR2 SYDVKM. V lost 6 bases and J 0 bases, leaving 8 bases between the germline ends. CDR3 nucleotides: TGTGCCAGCAGCGCGGGGTACCAAGAGACCCAGTACTTC. Its translation: CASSAGYQETQYF.

The chain carries TRBV5-1 and TRBJ1-6; possible D gene TRBD1, 6 bases. The V gene's germline CDR1 is SGHRS and CDR2 YFSETQ. CDR3 length: 15 residues. Trimming removed 4 bases at V and 5 bases at J, with 13 bases between. The DNA of the CDR3 is TGCGCCAGCAGCCCGCCGGACAGCAATAATTCACCCCTCCACTTT. It is translated as CASSPPDSNNSPLHF.

The chain links TRBV15 to TRBJ1-1, with TRBD1 identical over 7 bases. Germline V gene sequence: CDR1 LNHNV, CDR2 YYDKDF (reference sequence). The length of the CDR3 is 16 residues. The ends lost 4 bases at V and 4 bases at J; junction bases unmatched: 12. This CDR3 reads CATSKQGYVGITEAFF. The CDR3 bases are TGTGCCACCAGCAAACAGGGGTATGTCGGGATCACTGAAGCTTTCTTT.

The V gene is TRBV19, the J gene TRBJ2-7, with unresolved D. CDR1 LNHDA and CDR2 SQIVND come from the germline V gene (reference sequence). The CDR3 extends over 14 amino acids. V shed 3 bases and J shed 0 bases, with 9 bases lying between them. CDR3 bases: TGTGCCAGTAGTATCGGAGCAGCCTCCTACGAGCAGTACTTC. It yields the protein CASSIGAASYEQYF.